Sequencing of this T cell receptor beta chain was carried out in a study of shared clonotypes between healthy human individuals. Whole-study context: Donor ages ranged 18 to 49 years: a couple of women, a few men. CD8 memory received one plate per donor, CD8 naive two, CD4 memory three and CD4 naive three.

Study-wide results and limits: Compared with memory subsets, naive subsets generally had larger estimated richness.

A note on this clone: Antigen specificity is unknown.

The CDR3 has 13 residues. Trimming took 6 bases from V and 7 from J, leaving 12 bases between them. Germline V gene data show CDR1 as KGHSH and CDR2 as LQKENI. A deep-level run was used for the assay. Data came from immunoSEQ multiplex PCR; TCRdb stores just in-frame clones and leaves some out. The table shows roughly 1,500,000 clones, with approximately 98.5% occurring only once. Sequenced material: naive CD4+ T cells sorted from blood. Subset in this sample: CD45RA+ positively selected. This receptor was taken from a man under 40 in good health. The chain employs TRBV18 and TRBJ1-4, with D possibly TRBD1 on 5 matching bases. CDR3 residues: CASSTLGAEKLFF. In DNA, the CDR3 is TGTGCCAGCTCCACCCTCGGGGCTGAAAAACTGTTTTTT.